This T cell receptor (beta chain) is drawn from a study of blood T cell repertoires in COVID-19. The overall study: From the United States, Italy and Spain came samples of acute and convalescent COVID-19. Nucleic acid was either cDNA or gDNA, and it came from T cells, B-cell-depleted T cells, or PBMCs.

Produced via immunoSEQ multiplex PCR; TCRdb's table is partial and in-frame only. The data hold around 170,000 clones, with 70% to 90% observed a single time. This clone was detected a few times. The CDR3 is made up of 13 amino acids. Germline-derived CDR1 and CDR2 are LNHNV and YYDKDF (reference sequence). V was clipped by 0 bases and J by 9 bases, with 9 bases between them. The V and J genes are TRBV15 and TRBJ1-5, with a possible D match to TRBD1 (6 bases). The sample was peripheral blood. The TCR originated in a woman aged 70 to 79 with acute or convalescent COVID-19. CDR3 bases: TGTGCCACCAGCAGAGATATGGACAGGCCCCAGCATTTT. Translated, it gives CATSRDMDRPQHF.